Presented here are 14 T cell receptor beta chains from one specimen sequenced in a study of PD-L1 blockade in urothelial cancer. The method was immunoSEQ multiplex PCR; TCRdb's version includes in-frame clones alone and lacks a portion of them. This table holds some 24,000 clones, approximately 81% found once. The sample in question was PBMCs, obtained around atezolizumab (anti-PD-L1) treatment. These receptors came from an older man with urothelial cancer.

The rearrangement uses TRBV10-1 and TRBJ2-5; 10 bases align to TRBD1. The CDR3 is 16 amino acids. J lost 1 base, V lost 9 bases, and 11 bases had no gene match. CDR1 is WNHNN and CDR2 is SYGVQD in the germline V gene (reference sequence). The CDR3 DNA reads as TGCGCCAGTTCCGCGCGGGACAGGGGTTTCCAAGAGACCCAGTACTTC. It encodes CASSARDRGFQETQYF.

The V and J genes are TRBV27 and TRBJ2-5; 10 nucleotides match TRBD1. CDR1 and CDR2 from the germline V gene are MNHEY and SMNVEV (reference sequence). With 4 bases clipped from V and 5 bases from J, the junction kept 13 bases outside the gene matches. CDR3 length: 17 residues. The CDR3 sequence is CASSSGQGVPGAETQYF. The CDR3 DNA reads as TGTGCCAGCAGTTCAGGACAGGGGGTCCCTGGGGCGGAGACCCAGTACTTC.

The V call is TRBV28, the J call TRBJ2-2; tentatively, D is TRBD1 (6 bases). The germline V gene has CDR1 MDHEN and CDR2 SYDVKM. Deletions cut 6 bases from V and 0 bases from J, with 14 bases between. The CDR3 is made up of 16 amino acids. The CDR3 region has the DNA TGTGCCAGCAGGGGCGCTTCAGGGGCGAACACCGGGGAGCTGTTTTTT. This codes for CASRGASGANTGELFF. The whole variable domain, remainder taken from reference TRBV28 and TRBJ2-2, is DVKVTQSSRYLVKRTGEKVFLECVQDMDHENMFWYRQDPGLGLRLIYFSYDVKMKEKGDIPEGYSVSREKKERFSLILESASTNQTSMYLCASRGASGANTGELFFGEGSRLTVL.

The chain is built from TRBV4-1 and TRBJ1-5, with D tentatively TRBD1 (5 bases). The CDR3 is 16 residues long. The V end lost 0 bases, the J end lost 1 base, and 10 bases lay between the germline ends. Germline V gene sequence: CDR1 MGHRA, CDR2 YSYEKL. In DNA, the CDR3 is TGCGCCAGCAGCCAAGACGAGACAGTCAGCAATCAGCCCCAGCATTTT. It encodes CASSQDETVSNQPQHF.

The rearrangement joins TRBV28 to TRBJ2-7; weak D call: TRBD1 (6 bases). V was cut by 1 base and J by 2 bases, with 9 bases left in between. CDR1 MDHEN and CDR2 SYDVKM come from the germline V gene. The CDR3 sequence is 14 residues long. The CDR3 nucleotides read TGTGCCAGCAGTTTATACAGGGCCACCTACGAGCAGTACTTC. Its protein product is CASSLYRATYEQYF.

The chain employs TRBV6-1 and TRBJ2-1; 11 positions match TRBD2. This CDR3 contains 16 residues. CDR1 MNHNS and CDR2 SASEGT come from the germline V gene. Unmatched junction bases numbered 1, after V lost 0 bases and J lost 3 bases. CDR3 coding DNA: TGTGCCAGCAGTGAAGCGCTAGCGGGAGGCTACAATGAGCAGTTCTTC. Its protein is CASSEALAGGYNEQFF.

In regard to this clone: Distinct nucleotide sequences in the sample also encode this CDR3. The rearrangement joins TRBV5-6 to TRBJ1-2; 10 bases align to TRBD1. This CDR3 is 17 amino acids long. Trimming cost V 2 bases and J 7 bases; bases outside gene matches: 14. Germline CDR1 is SGHDT and CDR2 is YYEEEE. The CDR3 loop reads CASSLPGQGYLGSGYTF. CDR3 in DNA: TGTGCCAGCAGCTTACCGGGACAGGGGTATCTCGGCTCTGGCTACACCTTC.

The V and J genes are TRBV4-2 and TRBJ2-7; D is uncertain. CDR1 is LGHNA and CDR2 is YNFKEQ in the germline V gene. The V end lost 0 bases, the J end lost 3 bases, and 9 bases lay between the germline ends. The CDR3 consists of 14 residues. The CDR3 is CASSQDASVYEQYF. The CDR3 DNA sequence: TGTGCCAGCAGCCAAGACGCCTCGGTCTACGAGCAGTACTTC.

V usage is TRBV15 and J usage is TRBJ2-5; 11 positions match TRBD1. Germline V CDR1 and CDR2: LNHNV, YYDKDF (reference sequence). CDR3 length equals 13 residues. V lost 9 bases to trimming and J lost 5 bases; unmatched junction nucleotides: 5. This CDR3 reads CATGDRGAETQYF. As DNA, the CDR3 is TGTGCCACAGGGGACAGGGGGGCGGAGACCCAGTACTTC.

The chain links TRBV6-5 to TRBJ1-2; TRBD1 agrees at 7 bases. V lost 4 bases and J lost 4; bases outside the gene matches: 3. Per the germline V gene, CDR1 is MNHEY and CDR2 is SVGAGI. This CDR3 comprises 13 residues. CDR3 bases: TGTGCCAGCAGTTTGGGACAGTCCTATGGCTACACCTTC. Translation: CASSLGQSYGYTF.

V and J are TRBV28 and TRBJ2-5; 11 bases line up with TRBD2. V was clipped by 5 bases and J by 4 bases; unmatched bases: 6. Germline V gene sequence: CDR1 MDHEN, CDR2 SYDVKM. This CDR3 has 15 residues. DNA of the CDR3: TGTGCCAGCAGTGATAGCGGGAGGGCCGGAGAGACCCAGTACTTC. Its protein product is CASSDSGRAGETQYF.

This clone has just one count. The V call is TRBV5-1, the J call TRBJ1-1; D possibly corresponds to TRBD1 (5 bases). The CDR3 extends over 15 amino acids. Looked up from germline, CDR1 is SGHRS and CDR2 is YFSETQ. The V end lost 4 bases, the J end lost 3 bases, and 16 bases lay between the germline ends. The CDR3 loop reads CASSSRTIEDTEAFF. The CDR3 DNA follows: TGCGCCAGCAGCAGCAGGACAATCGAGGACACTGAAGCTTTCTTT.

This chain uses TRBV2 with TRBJ1-5, with D tentatively TRBD1 (5 bases). Trimming pared 3 bases from V and 9 bases from J, leaving 18 bases between. The germline V gene encodes CDR1 SNHLY and CDR2 FYNNEI. The CDR3 is made up of 15 amino acids. The DNA of the CDR3 is TGTGCCAGCAGTGACCCCGGGGACCGCGGGGGGCCCCAGCATTTT. Translating it yields CASSDPGDRGGPQHF. The whole variable domain, filled in from reference TRBV2 and TRBJ1-5, reads EPEVTQTPSHQVTQMGQEVILRCVPISNHLYFYWYRQILGQKVEFLVSFYNNEISEKSEIFDDQFSVERPDGSNFTLKIRSTKLEDSAMYFCASSDPGDRGGPQHFGDGTRLSIL.

V and J are TRBV5-1 and TRBJ2-7; D possibly corresponds to TRBD2 (6 bases). CDR1 and CDR2 from the germline V gene are SGHRS and YFSETQ. V was clipped by 2 bases and J by 3 bases, with 9 bases between them. CDR3 length: 13 amino acids. The chain's CDR3 is CASSFGGSYEQYF. CDR3 DNA sequence: TGCGCCAGCAGCTTTGGGGGGAGCTACGAGCAGTACTTC. Full variable domain (remainder filled in from reference TRBV5-1 and TRBJ2-7): KAGVTQTPRYLIKTRGQQVTLSCSPISGHRSVSWYQQTPGQGLQFLFEYFSETQRNKGNFPGRFSGRQFSNSRSEMNVSTLELGDSALYLCASSFGGSYEQYFGPGTRLTVT.